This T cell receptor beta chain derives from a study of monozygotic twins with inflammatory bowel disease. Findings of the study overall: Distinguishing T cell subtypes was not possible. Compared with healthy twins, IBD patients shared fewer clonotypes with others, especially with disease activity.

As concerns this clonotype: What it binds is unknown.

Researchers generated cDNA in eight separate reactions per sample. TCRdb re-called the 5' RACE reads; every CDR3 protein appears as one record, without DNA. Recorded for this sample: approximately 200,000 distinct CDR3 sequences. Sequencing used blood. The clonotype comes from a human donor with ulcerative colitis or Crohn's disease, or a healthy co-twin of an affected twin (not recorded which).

The chain's CDR3 is CASSPSLRGGEVYGYTF. The chain has TRBV5-1 and TRBJ1-2; TCRdb designates TRBD1, a call that cannot be tested without DNA. Germline V gene lookup returns CDR1 SGHRS and CDR2 YFSETQ. The CDR3 is 17 amino acids.